This T cell receptor (beta chain) was sequenced in a study of blood T cell repertoires in COVID-19. Overall study: Some COVID-19 samples were acute and others convalescent; all came from the United States, Italy and Spain.

This clone was detected once. This CDR3 is built from 11 residues. The V end lost 3 bases, the J end lost 4 bases, and 4 bases lay between the germline ends. Germline-derived CDR1 and CDR2 are MDHEN and SYDVKM. In the source study's methods: Cell counts per sample came from amplifying reference gene primers. Sequencing was performed with immunoSEQ multiplex PCR; in TCRdb, only in-frame clones are kept and a portion is missing. That table is the source of V, J and clone size, and D and trimming were worked out from the DNA. This repertoire shows roughly 150,000 clones, around 89% found once; its top ten account for 15%.

The specimen sequenced was peripheral blood. This receptor was identified in a middle-aged woman with acute or convalescent COVID-19. The chain joins TRBV28 to TRBJ2-7; no definite D call. CDR3 nucleotide sequence: TGTGCCAGCAGTTTTAAATACGAGCAGTACTTC. It specifies CASSFKYEQYF. The whole variable domain, remainder taken from reference TRBV28 and TRBJ2-7, is DVKVTQSSRYLVKRTGEKVFLECVQDMDHENMFWYRQDPGLGLRLIYFSYDVKMKEKGDIPEGYSVSREKKERFSLILESASTNQTSMYLCASSFKYEQYFGPGTRLTVT.